This is a list of T cell receptor beta chains from one sample in a study of identical twins. TCRdb passed the 5' RACE reads through MiXCR, listing each CDR3 protein once. Found here are 650,000 to 750,000 distinct CDR3 sequences, approximately 21% of them singletons; the top ten hold 4.3%. These same data were also listed under a study on T cells expressing NK-cell markers.

The material sequenced was PBMCs. Every receptor here comes from a woman under 30 in good health. Each CDR3 is given with its conserved first and last residue. Fields, in order: clone size, J gene, V gene, D gene, CDR3 DNA, CDR3 protein. A D gene is named only where the DNA matches it firmly. Expanded clones are given a class, and other clones once, few, many or no size at all.

size: .; J: TRBJ2-1; V: TRBV29-1; D: TRBD2; DNA: TGCAGCGCCCGTAGACTAGCGGGAGAAGGGAACGGTGAGCAGTTCTTC; CDR3: CSARRLAGEGNGEQFF
size: few; J: TRBJ2-3; V: TRBV5-1; D: .; DNA: TGCGCCAGCTCGGCCACCACGAGCACAGATACGCAGTATTTT; CDR3: CASSATTSTDTQYF
size: .; J: TRBJ2-3; V: TRBV7-9; D: .; DNA: TGTGCCAGCAGCTTAGTTCGGCTAACAGATACGCAGTATTTT; CDR3: CASSLVRLTDTQYF
size: few; J: TRBJ2-5; V: TRBV7-9; D: .; DNA: TGTGCCAGCAGCTTAGATACAGCCATGGAGACCCAGTACTTC; CDR3: CASSLDTAMETQYF
size: few; J: TRBJ2-3; V: TRBV5-1; D: TRBD2; DNA: TGCGCCAGCACCACGGAGCTAGCGGGATGGGATACGCAGTATTTT; CDR3: CASTTELAGWDTQYF
size: .; J: TRBJ2-6; V: TRBV10-3; D: .; DNA: TGTGCCGTGGGAGCGGAAGGGGCCAACGTCCTGACTTTC; CDR3: CAVGAEGANVLTF
size: .; J: TRBJ1-1; V: TRBV7-2; D: .; DNA: TGTGCCAGCAGCTTATCCGACACGCGGTTAGAAGCTTTCTTT; CDR3: CASSLSDTRLEAFF
size: few; J: TRBJ2-7; V: TRBV11-2; D: .; DNA: TGTGCCAGCAGCTTAGAGACCCCAGGGTACGAGCAGTACTTC; CDR3: CASSLETPGYEQYF
size: few; J: TRBJ2-3; V: TRBV4-2; D: TRBD1; DNA: TGTGCCAGCAGCCAAGACCGGACAGGGGATGGTACGCAGTATTTT; CDR3: CASSQDRTGDGTQYF
size: few; J: TRBJ2-1; V: TRBV6-2/TRBV6-3; D: .; DNA: TGTGCCAGCAGAGGACACGCCTACAATGAGCAGTTCTTC; CDR3: CASRGHAYNEQFF
size: .; J: TRBJ2-1; V: TRBV20-1; D: TRBD2; DNA: TGCAGTGCTGGCGGGACTACCTACAATGAGCAGTTCTTC; CDR3: CSAGGTTYNEQFF
size: .; J: TRBJ2-2; V: TRBV27; D: .; DNA: TGTGCCAGCAGTCCCCGACTAGGCAGGGTCACCGGGGAGCTGTTTTTT; CDR3: CASSPRLGRVTGELFF
size: .; J: TRBJ1-6; V: TRBV29-1; D: TRBD1; DNA: TGCAGCGTGGGGACAGGCGGCGATTCACCCCTCCACTTT; CDR3: CSVGTGGDSPLHF
size: few; J: TRBJ2-1; V: TRBV6-2/TRBV6-3; D: .; DNA: TGTGCCAGCCACGACGGACAGCCGCAGTTCTTC; CDR3: CASHDGQPQFF